This TCR beta chain was obtained from a study of blood T cell repertoires in COVID-19. Background on the study: COVID-19 samples collected from the United States, Italy and Spain covered acute and convalescent phases.

Produced via immunoSEQ multiplex PCR; TCRdb's table is partial and in-frame only. The profile shows 250,000 to 400,000 clones, roughly 90% of them singletons. V lost 3 bases, J lost 8 bases, and 19 bases lay in between. The CDR3 has 15 amino acids. CDR1 and CDR2 (germline): LNHDA, SQIVND (reference sequence). Seattle cases were enrolled at active infection and followed longitudinally. The source is a woman in her 30s with COVID-19, enrolled during active disease. Sample: peripheral blood. The chain links TRBV19 to TRBJ1-2; possibly TRBD1 for D (5 bases). The CDR3 is CASSITRQSGQGYTF. The CDR3 coding sequence is TGTGCCAGTAGTATCACAAGACAGTCCGGTCAGGGCTACACCTTC.